This is a list of T cell receptor beta chains from one sample in a study of cytomegalovirus exposure and HLA in healthy donors. The repertoire was sequenced with immunoSEQ multiplex PCR; TCRdb's copy has only in-frame clones and lacks some. The sample lists 200,000 to 250,000 clones; 70% to 85% were seen once. Material for sequencing was PBMCs. The source is a male donor in good health and CMV-seronegative. Each CDR3 is given with its conserved first and last residue. A D gene is named only where the DNA matches it firmly. Where a row states a size, it is once, few, many or the class of an expanded clone; other rows omit it.

J gene	clone size	D gene	V gene	CDR3 DNA	CDR3 protein
TRBJ2-1	-	-	TRBV18	TGTGCCAGCTCACCACCGAAATGGGACACCAATGAGCAGTTCTTC	CASSPPKWDTNEQFF
TRBJ2-7	-	TRBD1	TRBV5-1	TGCGCCAGCAGCTTGGCCTCTGTGGGGACAGGATCCTACGAGCAGTACTTC	CASSLASVGTGSYEQYF
TRBJ2-2	-	-	TRBV5-1	TGCGCCAGCAGCTTGGGGTGGACTTCCACCGGGGAGCTGTTTTTT	CASSLGWTSTGELFF
TRBJ2-5	-	-	TRBV2	TGTGCCAGCAGCGATGGACTAATCCAAGAGACCCAGTACTTC	CASSDGLIQETQYF
TRBJ1-4	-	-	TRBV11-2	TGTGCCAGCAGCCCAGACATCGCAACTAATGAAAAACTGTTTTTT	CASSPDIATNEKLFF
TRBJ2-7	-	TRBD1	TRBV5-1	TGCGCCAGCAGCTACCGACAGGGTAACTCCTACGAGCAGTACTTC	CASSYRQGNSYEQYF
TRBJ1-6	-	-	TRBV6-4	TGTGCCAGCAGTGAAATTCAAGGGGGTAATTCACCCCTCCACTTT	CASSEIQGGNSPLHF
TRBJ2-1	-	TRBD2	TRBV27	TGTGCCAGCAGTTTGCTAGCGGACAATGAGCAGTTCTTC	CASSLLADNEQFF
TRBJ2-7	-	-	TRBV20-1	TGCAGTGCTTGGGACACCCGCGAGTGGTACTTC	CSAWDTREWYF
TRBJ2-5	-	TRBD2	TRBV5-1	TGCGCCAGCAGCTTCTCCGGGACTAGCGCGTTGGAGACCCAGTACTTC	CASSFSGTSALETQYF
TRBJ1-1	-	-	TRBV27	TGTGCCAACCCGGGACGGGGGGACACTGAAGCTTTCTTT	CANPGRGDTEAFF
TRBJ2-2	-	-	TRBV27	TGTGCCAGCAGCTTGCGGCGGGTCGGGGAGCTGTTTTTT	CASSLRRVGELFF
TRBJ2-7	-	-	TRBV2	TGTGCCAGCAGTGGGTTGTACGAGCAGTACTTC	CASSGLYEQYF
TRBJ2-3	-	TRBD2	TRBV5-1	TGCGCCAGCAAACCTAATTCTAGCGGGAGGCGGGTGTATTTT	CASKPNSSGRRVYF
TRBJ2-7	-	TRBD2	TRBV7-2	TGTGCCAGCAGCCCAGGACTAGCGGGCTCCTACGAGCAGTACTTC	CASSPGLAGSYEQYF
TRBJ2-3	once	-	TRBV27	TGTGCCAGCAGTTTATCGCTCGGGGTAGCAGATTATAGCACAGATACGCAGTATTTT	CASSLSLGVADYSTDTQYF
TRBJ2-2	-	TRBD1	TRBV10-3	TGTGCCCTCAGGACAGGGAGTGTAACCGGGGAGCTGTTTTTT	CALRTGSVTGELFF
TRBJ2-7	-	-	TRBV7-2	TGTGCCAGCAGGCTAGGGGGCTACGAGCAGTACTTC	CASRLGGYEQYF
TRBJ1-5	few	TRBD1	TRBV4-1	TGCGCCAGCAGCCCGACAGGGATTAACCAGCCCCAGCATTTT	CASSPTGINQPQHF
TRBJ2-7	-	TRBD1	TRBV29-1	TGCAGCGTTGAGACGACAGGGGGAGGGGTGACCTACGAGCAGTACTTC	CSVETTGGGVTYEQYF
TRBJ2-7	-	TRBD1	TRBV18	TGTGCCAGCTCACCAAGGGGGACAGGTCACTACGAGCAGTACTTC	CASSPRGTGHYEQYF
TRBJ1-2	-	TRBD1	TRBV5-1	TGCGCCAGCAGCTGGAGGACAGGGGGTGATGGCTACACCTTC	CASSWRTGGDGYTF
TRBJ1-1	-	TRBD1	TRBV7-3	TGTGCCAGCAGCTTAAGCGGAGGGGGCATCACTGAAGCTTTCTTT	CASSLSGGGITEAFF
TRBJ2-5	-	TRBD2	TRBV15	TGTGCCACCAGCAGAGGTTCGGGGGGAGAGACCCAGTACTTC	CATSRGSGGETQYF
TRBJ2-6	few	TRBD1	TRBV19	TGTGCCAGTAGTTTAATTGGACAGGCTGGGGCCAACGTCCTGACTTTC	CASSLIGQAGANVLTF
TRBJ2-5	-	TRBD1	TRBV6-5	TGTGCCAGCAGTCTTGTTGACAGGGGAGGCGAGACCCAGTACTTC	CASSLVDRGGETQYF
TRBJ1-1	-	TRBD1	TRBV20-1	TGCAGTGCCAAAGACAGGGCTGAAGCTTTCTTT	CSAKDRAEAFF
TRBJ2-7	-	-	TRBV19	TGTGCCAGTAGTATCTCCGAGGCGCGGGAGCAGTACTTC	CASSISEAREQYF
TRBJ2-3	-	TRBD1	TRBV7-6	TGTGCCAGCAGGCTGACAGGGAACACACACACAGATACGCAGTATTTT	CASRLTGNTHTDTQYF
TRBJ2-1	-	-	TRBV11-2	TGTGCCAGCAGCTCGGACAGCCTCAATGAGCAGTTCTTC	CASSSDSLNEQFF
TRBJ1-5	-	-	TRBV2	TGTGCCAGCAGTGATTCTGGGGCCAGCAATCAGCCCCAGCATTTT	CASSDSGASNQPQHF
TRBJ1-1	-	-	TRBV27	TGTGCCAGCAGTCCCCAGGTACTGAACACTGAAGCTTTCTTT	CASSPQVLNTEAFF
TRBJ1-2	-	-	TRBV4-1	TGCGCCAGCAGCCAGGGCCCTCAGGGCCAATATGGCTACACCTTC	CASSQGPQGQYGYTF
TRBJ2-3	-	TRBD2	TRBV27	TGTGCCTCCCGGAAGAGGGAGGGAGTTGGGGATACGCAGTATTTT	CASRKREGVGDTQYF
TRBJ1-5	-	TRBD1	TRBV27	TGTGCCAGTTCCGGGACAGGCCACAATCAGCCCCAGCATTTT	CASSGTGHNQPQHF
TRBJ1-1	-	-	TRBV6-1	TGTGCCCGCTTCGATCTCAGGGGCGAAGCTTTCTTT	CARFDLRGEAFF
TRBJ2-7	-	TRBD1	TRBV15	TGTGCCACCAGCAGCGGGACAGGGCAACTGTACTTC	CATSSGTGQLYF
TRBJ2-7	-	TRBD2	TRBV10-3	TGTGCCACAGCGGGGGGGTCCCTCTACGAGCAGTACTTC	CATAGGSLYEQYF
TRBJ2-2	-	TRBD2	TRBV7-6	TGTGCCAGCATAAGCGGGGCCAACACCGGGGAGCTGTTTTTT	CASISGANTGELFF
TRBJ2-7	-	TRBD1	TRBV9	TGTGCCAGCAGCGTAGGAGGCGGGACAGGGGGCTTCGAGCAGTACTTC	CASSVGGGTGGFEQYF